Detailed here is one T cell receptor (beta chain). This entry comes from a study of T cell changes during pregnancy in multiple sclerosis. Sequenced by immunoSEQ multiplex PCR; TCRdb stores in-frame clones only, minus some. The repertoire holds 30,000 or so clones, with 89% as singletons. With 8 bases clipped from V and 4 bases from J, the junction kept 9 bases outside the gene matches. In germline, CDR1 is SQVTM, CDR2 ANQGSEA. The CDR3 totals 13 residues. Here the sequenced sample was CD8+ T cells from peripheral blood mononuclear cells, taken in the second trimester of pregnancy. The receptor was derived from a female donor with multiple sclerosis, enrolled in a pregnancy study. V gene TRBV29-1 combines with J gene TRBJ1-1; TRBD1 aligns across 8 bases. CDR3 in amino acids: CSLRTGKGTEAFF. The CDR3 DNA reads TGCAGCCTCCGGACAGGGAAGGGCACTGAAGCTTTCTTT.